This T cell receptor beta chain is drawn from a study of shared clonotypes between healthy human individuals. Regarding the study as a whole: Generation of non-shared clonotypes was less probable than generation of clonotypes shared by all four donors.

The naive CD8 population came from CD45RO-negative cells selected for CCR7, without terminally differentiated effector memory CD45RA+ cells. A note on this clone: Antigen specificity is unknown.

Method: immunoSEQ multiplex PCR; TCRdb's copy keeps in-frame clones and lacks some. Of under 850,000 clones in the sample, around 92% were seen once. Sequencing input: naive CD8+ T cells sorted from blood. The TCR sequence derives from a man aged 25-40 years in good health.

The CDR3 DNA reads as TGTGCCAGCAGCTTAACTCCCGGGTCTAGCACAGATACGCAGTATTTT. Translating gives CASSLTPGSSTDTQYF. V usage is TRBV7-9 and J usage is TRBJ2-3; D not certain. V was trimmed by 2 bases and J by 0 bases, leaving 12 bases between them. The CDR3 consists of 16 residues. From germline, CDR1 is SEHNR and CDR2 FQNEAQ (reference sequence).